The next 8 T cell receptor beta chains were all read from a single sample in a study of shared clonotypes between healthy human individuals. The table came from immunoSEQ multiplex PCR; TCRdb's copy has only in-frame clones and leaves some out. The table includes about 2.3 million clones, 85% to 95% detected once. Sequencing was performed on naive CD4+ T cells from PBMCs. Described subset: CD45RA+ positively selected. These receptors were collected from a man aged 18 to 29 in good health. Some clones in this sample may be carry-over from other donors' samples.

The CDR3 sequence: CASRRDPQETQYF. The CDR3 DNA reads TGTGCCAGCAGGAGAGACCCGCAAGAGACCCAGTACTTC. The rearrangement joins TRBV6-5 to TRBJ2-5; D is ambiguous. V was shortened by 6 bases and J by 2 bases, with 10 bases between the two germline ends. Per germline, CDR1 MNHEY and CDR2 SVGAGI. CDR3 length: 13 amino acids.

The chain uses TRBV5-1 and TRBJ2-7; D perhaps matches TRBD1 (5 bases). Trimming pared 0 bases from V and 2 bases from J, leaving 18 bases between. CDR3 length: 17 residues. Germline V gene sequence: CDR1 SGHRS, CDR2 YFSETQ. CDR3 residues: CASSLVKMGQGAYEQYF. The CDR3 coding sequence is TGCGCCAGCAGCTTGGTGAAAATGGGCCAGGGTGCCTACGAGCAGTACTTC. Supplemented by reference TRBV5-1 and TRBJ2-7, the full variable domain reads KAGVTQTPRYLIKTRGQQVTLSCSPISGHRSVSWYQQTPGQGLQFLFEYFSETQRNKGNFPGRFSGRQFSNSRSEMNVSTLELGDSALYLCASSLVKMGQGAYEQYFGPGTRLTVT.

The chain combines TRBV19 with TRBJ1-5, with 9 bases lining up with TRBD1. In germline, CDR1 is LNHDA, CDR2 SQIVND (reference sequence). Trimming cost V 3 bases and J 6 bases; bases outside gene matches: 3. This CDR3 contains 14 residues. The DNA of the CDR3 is TGTGCCAGTAGTATTGAGACAGGGGGTCAGCCCCAGCATTTT. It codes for CASSIETGGQPQHF.

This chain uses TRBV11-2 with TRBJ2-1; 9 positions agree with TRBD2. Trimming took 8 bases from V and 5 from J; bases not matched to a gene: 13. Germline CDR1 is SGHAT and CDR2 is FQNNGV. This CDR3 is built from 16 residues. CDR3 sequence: CASGEVWRGGDNEQFF. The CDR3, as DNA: TGTGCCAGCGGGGAAGTCTGGCGGGGGGGAGACAATGAGCAGTTCTTC.

The CDR3: CASSLSGWEEYNEQFF. CDR3 DNA sequence: TGTGCCAGCAGCCTATCGGGGTGGGAGGAGTACAATGAGCAGTTCTTC. The chain is built from TRBV28 and TRBJ2-1; maybe TRBD2 (6 bases). Germline CDR1 is MDHEN and CDR2 is SYDVKM. The CDR3 extends over 16 amino acids. V lost 6 bases, J lost 4 bases, and 19 bases lay in between. Filled out from reference TRBV28 and TRBJ2-1, the complete variable domain reads DVKVTQSSRYLVKRTGEKVFLECVQDMDHENMFWYRQDPGLGLRLIYFSYDVKMKEKGDIPEGYSVSREKKERFSLILESASTNQTSMYLCASSLSGWEEYNEQFFGPGTRLTVL.

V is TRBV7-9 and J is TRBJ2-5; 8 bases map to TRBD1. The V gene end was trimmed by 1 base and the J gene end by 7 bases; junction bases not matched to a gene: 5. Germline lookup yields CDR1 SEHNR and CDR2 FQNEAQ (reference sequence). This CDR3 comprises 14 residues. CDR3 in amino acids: CASSLGGQARTQYF. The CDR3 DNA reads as TGTGCCAGCAGCTTAGGGGGACAGGCCCGGACCCAGTACTTC.

The CDR3 nucleotides read TGCGCCAGCAGCTTCACGTCGAGGGATAACTATGGCTACACCTTC. Its protein is CASSFTSRDNYGYTF. This rearrangement joins TRBV5-1 to TRBJ1-2; no clear D gene. The CDR3 runs 15 residues. Germline CDR1 and CDR2: SGHRS and YFSETQ. V was trimmed by 2 bases and J by 1 base, leaving 12 bases between them. Variable domain in full (rest from reference TRBV5-1 and TRBJ1-2): KAGVTQTPRYLIKTRGQQVTLSCSPISGHRSVSWYQQTPGQGLQFLFEYFSETQRNKGNFPGRFSGRQFSNSRSEMNVSTLELGDSALYLCASSFTSRDNYGYTFGSGTRLTVV.

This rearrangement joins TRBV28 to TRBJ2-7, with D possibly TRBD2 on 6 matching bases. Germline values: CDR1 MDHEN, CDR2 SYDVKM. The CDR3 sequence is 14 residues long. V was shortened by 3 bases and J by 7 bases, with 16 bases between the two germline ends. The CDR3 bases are TGTGCCAGCAGTTTTCTCCGGGAGTCGATAGAGCAGTACTTC. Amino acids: CASSFLRESIEQYF.